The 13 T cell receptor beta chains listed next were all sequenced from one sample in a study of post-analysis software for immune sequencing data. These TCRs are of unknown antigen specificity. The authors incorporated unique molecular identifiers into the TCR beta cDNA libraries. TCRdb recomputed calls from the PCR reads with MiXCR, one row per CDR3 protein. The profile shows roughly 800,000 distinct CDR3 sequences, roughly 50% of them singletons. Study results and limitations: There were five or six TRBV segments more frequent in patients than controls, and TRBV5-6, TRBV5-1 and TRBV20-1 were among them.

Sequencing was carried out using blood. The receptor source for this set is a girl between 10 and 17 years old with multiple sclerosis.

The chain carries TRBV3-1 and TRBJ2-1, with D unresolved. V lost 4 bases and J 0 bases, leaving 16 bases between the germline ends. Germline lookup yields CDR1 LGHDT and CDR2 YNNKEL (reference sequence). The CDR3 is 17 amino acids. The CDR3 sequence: CASSPSGMRLSYNEQFF. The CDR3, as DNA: TGTGCCAGCAGCCCGAGTGGGATGCGGCTCTCCTACAATGAGCAGTTCTTC.

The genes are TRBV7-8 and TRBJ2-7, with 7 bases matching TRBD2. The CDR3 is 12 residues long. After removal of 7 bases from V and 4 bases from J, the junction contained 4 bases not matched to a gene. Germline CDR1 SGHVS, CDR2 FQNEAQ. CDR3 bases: TGTGCCAGCACCGGGGGGTGGTACGAGCAGTACTTC. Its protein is CASTGGWYEQYF.

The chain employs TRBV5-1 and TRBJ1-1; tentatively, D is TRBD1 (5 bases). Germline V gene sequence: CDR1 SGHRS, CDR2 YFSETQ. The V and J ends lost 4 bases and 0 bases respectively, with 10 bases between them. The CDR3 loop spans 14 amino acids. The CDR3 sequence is CASSQDTLNTEAFF. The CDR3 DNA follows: TGCGCCAGCAGCCAGGACACCCTGAACACTGAAGCTTTCTTT. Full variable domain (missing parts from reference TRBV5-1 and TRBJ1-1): KAGVTQTPRYLIKTRGQQVTLSCSPISGHRSVSWYQQTPGQGLQFLFEYFSETQRNKGNFPGRFSGRQFSNSRSEMNVSTLELGDSALYLCASSQDTLNTEAFFGQGTRLTVV.

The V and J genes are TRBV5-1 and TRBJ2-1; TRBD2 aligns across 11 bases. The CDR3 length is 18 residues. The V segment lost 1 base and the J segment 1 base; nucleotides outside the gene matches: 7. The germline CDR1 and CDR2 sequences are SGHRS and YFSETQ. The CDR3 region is CASSLLAGGPVSYNEQFF. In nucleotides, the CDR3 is TGCGCCAGCAGCTTGTTAGCGGGGGGGCCGGTTTCCTACAATGAGCAGTTCTTC.

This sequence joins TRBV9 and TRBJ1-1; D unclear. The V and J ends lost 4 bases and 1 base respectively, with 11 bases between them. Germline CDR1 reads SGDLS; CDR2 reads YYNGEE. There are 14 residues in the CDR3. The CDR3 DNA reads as TGTGCCAGCAGCCCGTCGGTTCGGAACACTGAAGCTTTCTTT. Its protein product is CASSPSVRNTEAFF.

This chain's CDR3 is CASSYIFDAEQYF. In DNA, the CDR3 is TGTGCCAGCAGTTATATTTTTGACGCCGAGCAGTACTTC. This chain uses TRBV6-5 with TRBJ2-7; unclear D gene. V lost 3 bases and J lost 6, with 12 bases in between. There are 13 residues in the CDR3. CDR1 is MNHEY and CDR2 is SVGAGI in the germline V gene.

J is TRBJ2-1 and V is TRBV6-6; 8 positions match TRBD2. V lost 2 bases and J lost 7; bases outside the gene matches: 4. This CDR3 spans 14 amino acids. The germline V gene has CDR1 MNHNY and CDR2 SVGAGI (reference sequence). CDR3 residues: CASSYLAGENEQFF. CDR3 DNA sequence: TGTGCCAGCAGTTACCTAGCGGGTGAGAATGAGCAGTTCTTC.

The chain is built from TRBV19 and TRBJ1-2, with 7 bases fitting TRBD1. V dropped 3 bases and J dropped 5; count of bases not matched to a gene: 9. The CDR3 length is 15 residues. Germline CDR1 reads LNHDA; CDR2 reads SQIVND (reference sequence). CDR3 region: CASSINDRDLYGYTF. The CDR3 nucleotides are TGTGCCAGTAGTATCAACGACAGGGACCTATATGGCTACACCTTC.

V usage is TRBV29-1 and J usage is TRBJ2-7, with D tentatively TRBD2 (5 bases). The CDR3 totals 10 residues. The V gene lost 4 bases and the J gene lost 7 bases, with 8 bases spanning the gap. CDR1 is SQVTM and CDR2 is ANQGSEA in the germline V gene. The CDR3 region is CSVAGEEQYF. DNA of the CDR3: TGCAGCGTTGCCGGGGAAGAGCAGTACTTC.

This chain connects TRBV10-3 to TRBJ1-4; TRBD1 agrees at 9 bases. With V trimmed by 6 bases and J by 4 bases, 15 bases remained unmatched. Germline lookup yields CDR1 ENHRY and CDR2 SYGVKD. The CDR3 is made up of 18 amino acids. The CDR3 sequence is CAISGDRALSIYNEKLFF. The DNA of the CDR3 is TGTGCCATCAGCGGGGACAGGGCCCTCTCCATCTATAATGAAAAACTGTTTTTT.

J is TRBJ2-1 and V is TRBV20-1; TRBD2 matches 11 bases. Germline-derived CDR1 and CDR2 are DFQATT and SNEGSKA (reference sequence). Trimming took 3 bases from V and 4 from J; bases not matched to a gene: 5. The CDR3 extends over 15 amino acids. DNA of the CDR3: TGCAGTGCTAGGTCCACTAGCGGGAGATACAATGAGCAGTTCTTC. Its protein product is CSARSTSGRYNEQFF.

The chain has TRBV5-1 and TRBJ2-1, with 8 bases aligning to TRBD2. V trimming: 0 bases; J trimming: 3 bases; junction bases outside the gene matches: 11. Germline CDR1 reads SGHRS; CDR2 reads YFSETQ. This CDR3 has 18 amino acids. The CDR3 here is CASSLAGGASGFYNEQFF. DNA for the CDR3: TGCGCCAGCAGCTTGGCCGGGGGGGCTAGCGGGTTCTACAATGAGCAGTTCTTC.

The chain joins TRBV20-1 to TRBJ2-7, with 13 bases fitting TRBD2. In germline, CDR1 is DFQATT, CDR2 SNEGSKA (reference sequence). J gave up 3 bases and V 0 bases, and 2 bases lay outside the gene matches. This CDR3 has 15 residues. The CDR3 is CSARDTSGGGYEQYF. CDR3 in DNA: TGCAGTGCTAGAGATACTAGCGGGGGGGGCTACGAGCAGTACTTC.